The T cell receptor beta chain under discussion was sequenced for a study of T cell changes during pregnancy in multiple sclerosis. Profiling relied on immunoSEQ multiplex PCR, and the TCRdb table lists in-frame clones only, not all of them. The table has about 46,000 clones, 75% to 95% seen once. The CDR3 has 14 residues. V was clipped by 7 bases and J by 4 bases; unmatched bases: 5. The germline gives CDR1 LNHDA, CDR2 SQIVND (reference sequence). This TCR was recovered from a female donor with multiple sclerosis, enrolled in a pregnancy study. The V call is TRBV19, the J call TRBJ1-5, with 9 bases lining up with TRBD1. Sequenced here: CD8+ T cells from peripheral blood mononuclear cells, sampled after pregnancy. The CDR3 nucleotides read TGTGCCAGTAAGGGACAGGGCCCGAATCAGCCCCAGCATTTT. It is translated as CASKGQGPNQPQHF. Together with reference TRBV19 and TRBJ1-5, the CDR3 gives the full variable domain: DGGITQSPKYLFRKEGQNVTLSCEQNLNHDAMYWYRQDPGQGLRLIYYSQIVNDFQKGDIAEGYSVSREKKESFPLTVTSAQKNPTAFYLCASKGQGPNQPQHFGDGTRLSIL.